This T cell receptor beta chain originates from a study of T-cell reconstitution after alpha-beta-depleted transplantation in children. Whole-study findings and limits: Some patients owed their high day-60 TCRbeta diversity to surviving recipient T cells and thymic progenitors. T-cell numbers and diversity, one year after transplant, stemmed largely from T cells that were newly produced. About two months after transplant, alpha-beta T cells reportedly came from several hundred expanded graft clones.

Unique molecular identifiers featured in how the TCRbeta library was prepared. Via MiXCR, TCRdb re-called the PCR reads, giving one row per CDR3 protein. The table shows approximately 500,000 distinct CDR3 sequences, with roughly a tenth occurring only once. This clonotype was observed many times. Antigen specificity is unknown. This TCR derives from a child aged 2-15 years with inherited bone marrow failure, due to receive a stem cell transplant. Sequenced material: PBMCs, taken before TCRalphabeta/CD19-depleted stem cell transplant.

CDR3 nucleotide sequence: TGCGCCAGCAGCAGGGCCGGGACCGTGCCCTACGAGCAGTACTTC. As protein: CASSRAGTVPYEQYF. V gene TRBV5-1 combines with J gene TRBJ2-7, with D perhaps given as TRBD1 or TRBD2 (5 bases each). V lost 4 bases and J lost 2, with 16 bases in between. The germline CDR1 and CDR2 sequences are SGHRS and YFSETQ. This CDR3 comprises 15 residues.